The 24 T cell receptor beta chains below were found in one sample sequenced in a study of beta chain features in type 1 diabetes listed by TCRdb under 2018. The protocol used for the library was the immunoSEQ multiplex PCR assay. The High Capacity cDNA Reverse Transcription Kit was used to reverse transcribe all of the isolated RNA, meaning that expressed TCRB transcripts were what got sequenced. Imported from immuneACCESS, the table was reduced by TCRdb to in-frame sequences with V and J called. These copies leave out some clones; in studies compared against another copy, an unresolved V gene accounts for under half, and the cause of the remainder is not known. A total of 130,000 to 150,000 clones appear in this sample, 8% to 13% of them only once. The top ten constitute under 1.5% of the sample. Sequencing was performed on naive CD4+ T cells from blood. According to the study, the label for this sample's cell subset or site signals: true naive CD4+ T cells. These receptors were taken from a man between 18 and 35 years old in good health.

The chain carries TRBV7-2 and TRBJ1-2; TRBD1 aligns across 9 bases. The CDR3 totals 14 residues. V shed 5 bases, J shed 6 bases, and the junction held 7 bases outside the gene matches. In germline, CDR1 is SGHTA, CDR2 FQGNSA. CDR3 bases: TGTGCCAGCAGCCGCCTGGACAGGGGCGATGGCTACACCTTC. This codes for CASSRLDRGDGYTF.

This sequence joins TRBV21-1 and TRBJ2-2; TRBD2, as called in the table, went unchecked against the DNA. TRBV21-1 counts as a pseudogene. CDR3 length: 15 amino acids. The CDR3 coding sequence is TGTGCCAGCAGCAATAGCGGGGTTCACACCGGGGAGCTGTTTTTT. Protein product: CASSNSGVHTGELFF.

There are a few counts of this clone. The chain links TRBV9 to TRBJ2-1, with 8 bases matching TRBD2. CDR1 is SGDLS, CDR2 YYNGEE, per germline. The CDR3 sequence is 15 residues long. V trimming: 2 bases; J trimming: 6 bases; junction bases outside the gene matches: 7. This CDR3 reads CASSVRGGQGNEQFF. CDR3 in DNA: TGTGCCAGCAGCGTCCGCGGGGGGCAGGGCAATGAGCAGTTCTTC.

The rearrangement links TRBV7-2 to TRBJ2-5, with a weak D call TRBD2 (6 bases). V lost 5 bases and J lost 2, with 18 bases in between. The V gene's germline CDR1 is SGHTA and CDR2 FQGNSA. This CDR3 contains 16 residues. This CDR3 is CASSTQLARPQETQYF. CDR3 in DNA: TGTGCCAGCAGCACCCAACTAGCCCGGCCACAAGAGACCCAGTACTTC.

This clone was counted between two and nine times. The chain is built from TRBV11-2 and TRBJ2-5, with 7 bases that match TRBD1. This CDR3 spans 15 amino acids. Germline CDR1 reads SGHAT; CDR2 reads FQNNGV. V dropped 3 bases and J dropped 2; count of bases not matched to a gene: 6. In DNA, the CDR3 is TGTGCCAGCAGCTTTAGACAGGGCCTTCAAGAGACCCAGTACTTC. It is translated as CASSFRQGLQETQYF.

The chain carries TRBV2 and TRBJ1-2; possibly TRBD1 for D (6 bases). Germline CDR1 reads SNHLY; CDR2 reads FYNNEI. V lost 5 bases and J 8 bases, leaving 15 bases between the germline ends. The CDR3 totals 13 residues. CDR3 in amino acids: CASSPGDRRGYTF. In DNA form, the CDR3 reads TGTGCCAGCAGTCCAGGGGACCGGAGGGGCTACACCTTC.

The chain has TRBV15 and TRBJ1-6, with D unresolved. Trimming removed 3 bases at V and 8 bases at J, with 8 bases between. Germline V gene data show CDR1 as LNHNV and CDR2 as YYDKDF (reference sequence). CDR3 length equals 13 residues. This CDR3 reads CATSSREHSPLHF. The CDR3 coding sequence is TGTGCCACCAGCAGTCGAGAGCATTCACCCCTCCACTTT.

The J gene is TRBJ2-1, the V gene TRBV5-1; 7 bases map to TRBD1. CDR3 length: 16 residues. The J segment lost 6 bases and the V segment lost 0 bases, leaving 9 bases of the junction unmatched. CDR1 and CDR2 (germline): SGHRS, YFSETQ. The CDR3, as DNA: TGCGCCAGCAGCTTGGAGATACAGGGGTATGGCAATGAGCAGTTCTTC. It encodes CASSLEIQGYGNEQFF. Supplemented by reference TRBV5-1 and TRBJ2-1, the full variable domain reads KAGVTQTPRYLIKTRGQQVTLSCSPISGHRSVSWYQQTPGQGLQFLFEYFSETQRNKGNFPGRFSGRQFSNSRSEMNVSTLELGDSALYLCASSLEIQGYGNEQFFGPGTRLTVL.

The chain uses TRBV6-5 and TRBJ2-7; TRBD1 matches 9 bases. The CDR3 is made up of 13 amino acids. The V gene's germline CDR1 is MNHEY and CDR2 SVGAGI. The V and J ends lost 5 bases and 6 bases, in that order; junction bases with no gene match: 5. CDR3 loop: CASSPGQGGEQYF. DNA of the CDR3: TGTGCCAGCAGTCCGGGACAGGGTGGCGAGCAGTACTTC.

The chain links TRBV18 to TRBJ2-1; TRBD2 might be the D (6 bases). From germline, CDR1 is KGHSH and CDR2 LQKENI. V was pared by 3 bases and J by 5 bases, with 14 bases between. This CDR3 has 15 amino acids. The CDR3 protein is CASSPRGTLDNEQFF. Written as DNA, the CDR3 is TGTGCCAGCTCACCCCGCGGGACTTTGGACAATGAGCAGTTCTTC.

This sequence joins TRBV9 and TRBJ2-5; D may be TRBD1 (6 bases). The CDR3 consists of 15 residues. Germline V gene data show CDR1 as SGDLS and CDR2 as YYNGEE. The V gene lost 3 bases and the J gene lost 9 bases, with 21 bases spanning the gap. CDR3 sequence (DNA): TGTGCCAGCAGCGCAAATCCCCGGGACAATAGGGCCCAGTACTTC. It yields the protein CASSANPRDNRAQYF.

This chain joins TRBV5-6 and TRBJ2-5; D is unclear. CDR1 and CDR2 (germline): SGHDT, YYEEEE. The V end lost 0 bases, the J end lost 2 bases, and 5 bases lay between the germline ends. This CDR3 is built from 13 residues. CDR3 sequence reads: CASSLGQQETQYF. As DNA, the CDR3 is TGTGCCAGCAGCTTGGGGCAGCAAGAGACCCAGTACTTC.

J is TRBJ1-2 and V is TRBV2, with 9 bases aligning to TRBD1. V gave up 7 bases and J gave up 5 bases; unmatched junction bases: 2. The CDR3 has 12 amino acids. Germline lookup yields CDR1 SNHLY and CDR2 FYNNEI. DNA of the CDR3: TGTGCCAGCACGACAGGGGGGTATGGCTACACCTTC. Its translation: CASTTGGYGYTF.

This clone was found a few times. The chain employs TRBV14 and TRBJ2-7, with 8 nucleotides matching TRBD1. V dropped 2 bases and J dropped 0; count of bases not matched to a gene: 3. Per the germline V gene, CDR1 is SGHDN and CDR2 is FVKESK. The CDR3 has 15 amino acids. CDR3 region: CASSQFQGASYEQYF. The CDR3 DNA is TGTGCCAGCAGCCAATTCCAGGGGGCCTCCTACGAGCAGTACTTC. Full variable domain (remainder filled in from reference TRBV14 and TRBJ2-7): EAGVTQFPSHSVIEKGQTVTLRCDPISGHDNLYWYRRVMGKEIKFLLHFVKESKQDESGMPNNRFLAERTGGTYSTLKVQPAELEDSGVYFCASSQFQGASYEQYFGPGTRLTVT.

The sample holds a few counts of this clone. This chain links TRBV19 with TRBJ1-3, with D maybe TRBD1 (6 bases). Germline V lookup: CDR1 LNHDA, CDR2 SQIVND (reference sequence). V lost 5 bases, J lost 1 base, and 12 bases lay in between. This CDR3 spans 15 amino acids. The CDR3 coding sequence is TGTGCCAGTAGTCCCGGACAGTTTTCTGGAAACACCATATATTTT. Translation gives CASSPGQFSGNTIYF.

V gene TRBV5-5 combines with J gene TRBJ2-5; D unclear. The length of the CDR3 is 12 residues. In germline, CDR1 is SGHKS, CDR2 YYEKEE (reference sequence). The V and J ends lost 0 bases and 3 bases respectively, with 3 bases between them. Here the CDR3 reads CASSLVEETQYF. The CDR3 DNA follows: TGTGCCAGCAGCTTGGTAGAAGAGACCCAGTACTTC.

The chain employs TRBV7-3 and TRBJ2-3; 7 nucleotides match TRBD1. Germline loops: CDR1 SGHTA, CDR2 FQGTGA. V lost 5 bases, J lost 6 bases, and 14 bases stayed unmatched. The CDR3 consists of 16 residues. CDR3 nucleotides: TGTGCCAGCAGCCACACAGGGGACCCCCAATTCGATACGCAGTATTTT. This gives the protein CASSHTGDPQFDTQYF.

The V gene is TRBV27, the J gene TRBJ1-6; D ambiguous. Between the trimmed V and J ends, which lost 4 bases and 0 bases, there was a span of 7 bases. This CDR3 region has 15 residues. The germline V gene has CDR1 MNHEY and CDR2 SMNVEV (reference sequence). The CDR3 DNA is TGTGCCAGCAGTTCGGGGAACTCCTATAATTCACCCCTCCACTTT. As protein: CASSSGNSYNSPLHF.

This chain uses TRBV9 with TRBJ2-7, with a weak D call TRBD2 (5 bases). The germline gives CDR1 SGDLS, CDR2 YYNGEE. V lost 3 bases and J lost 4, with 14 bases in between. CDR3 length: 14 amino acids. Written as DNA, the CDR3 is TGTGCCAGCAGCGCCCCGGGAAGGATTTACGAGCAGTACTTC. It encodes CASSAPGRIYEQYF.

The V and J genes are TRBV6-1 and TRBJ2-7; D unresolved. Looked up from germline, CDR1 is MNHNS and CDR2 is SASEGT. V lost 6 bases and J lost 1, with 13 bases in between. The CDR3 is 14 residues long. The CDR3 nucleotides read TGTGCCAGCAGGTCCCAGGTATCTTCCTACGAGCAGTACTTC. Translating gives CASRSQVSSYEQYF.

The J gene is TRBJ1-6, the V gene TRBV30; D uncertain. Germline V gene data show CDR1 as GTSNPN and CDR2 as SVGIG (reference sequence). This CDR3 has 12 amino acids. The V end lost 1 base, the J end lost 9 bases, and 7 bases lay between the germline ends. The DNA of the CDR3 is TGTGCCTGGAGTGGATCGAGTTCACCCCTCCACTTT. Amino acids: CAWSGSSSPLHF.

This clone has more than one count but fewer than ten. The chain links TRBV10-3 to TRBJ2-7, with a weak D call TRBD1 (5 bases). This CDR3 is 13 amino acids long. The germline CDR1 and CDR2 sequences are ENHRY and SYGVKD. The V end was cut by 8 bases, the J end by 0 bases, with 11 bases between. The CDR3 region is CAIHGAGSYEQYF. The CDR3 region has the DNA TGTGCCATCCATGGGGCAGGCTCCTACGAGCAGTACTTC.

This clone turned up a few times. The V gene is TRBV2, the J gene TRBJ2-3; the D is unclear. The ends were cut back, 2 bases at V and 0 bases at J, with 9 bases in the middle. CDR1 SNHLY and CDR2 FYNNEI come from the germline V gene. CDR3 length equals 15 residues. Written as DNA, the CDR3 is TGTGCCAGCAGTGAACATAGCCTGAGCACAGATACGCAGTATTTT. Protein product: CASSEHSLSTDTQYF.

DNA of the CDR3: TGCGCCAGCAGCTTGGACAGGGTGGACACTGAAGCTTTCTTT. Its protein product is CASSLDRVDTEAFF. The chain uses TRBV5-1 and TRBJ1-1, with a weak D call TRBD1 (6 bases). CDR1 SGHRS and CDR2 YFSETQ come from the germline V gene. The V end lost 0 bases, the J end lost 3 bases, and 9 bases lay between the germline ends. The length of the CDR3 is 14 residues.